The 2 T cell receptor beta chains below were found in one sample sequenced in a study of PD-1 blockade in mismatch repair-deficient tumors. Profiling relied on immunoSEQ multiplex PCR, and the TCRdb table lists in-frame clones only, not all of them. This table holds 60,000 to 75,000 clones, about nine tenths found once. This material consisted of peripheral blood, taken 52 weeks after starting pembrolizumab. The receptor source for this set is an adult with mismatch repair-deficient cancer.

J is TRBJ2-1 and V is TRBV28; TRBD2 matches 12 bases. Germline V gene lookup returns CDR1 MDHEN and CDR2 SYDVKM. The length of the CDR3 is 20 residues. V was pared by 3 bases and J by 8 bases, with 20 bases of the junction left unmatched. The CDR3 reads CASSFGQILAGGPGIDEQFF. DNA of the CDR3: TGTGCCAGCAGTTTCGGGCAGATTCTAGCGGGAGGGCCAGGTATCGATGAGCAGTTCTTC.

The genes are TRBV2 and TRBJ2-1, with 12 bases identical to TRBD2. The CDR3 is 14 amino acids. The ends lost 8 bases at V and 4 bases at J; junction bases unmatched: 3. CDR1 SNHLY and CDR2 FYNNEI come from the germline V gene. The CDR3: CASSSGGEYNEQFF. The CDR3 nucleotides read TGTGCCAGCTCTAGCGGGGGGGAATACAATGAGCAGTTCTTC.